The present entry profiles one TCR beta chain with its context. Its antigen is unknown. The sample originates from a study of cytomegalovirus exposure and HLA in healthy donors. Study-level results: Information on immune exposure was restricted to one variable (CMV serostatus). Earlier analysis found most TCR beta V segments productive about 90% or about 30% of the time.

This CDR3 comprises 13 residues. V gave up 7 bases and J gave up 6 bases; unmatched junction bases: 5. Germline V gene lookup returns CDR1 SNHLY and CDR2 FYNNEI. PCR involved 60 Vbeta and 13 Jbeta primers. The assay was immunoSEQ multiplex PCR, and TCRdb's table has in-frame clones only and misses some. The sample has 90,000 to 130,000 clones, almost 70% seen once. The J gene is TRBJ1-2, the V gene TRBV2, with 10 nucleotides matching TRBD1. The source is a young man in good health and CMV-seropositive. Sequenced material: PBMCs. The CDR3 region has the DNA TGTGCCAGCAATAGGGACAGGGGCCATGGCTACACCTTC. Translating it yields CASNRDRGHGYTF.